Detailed here is one TCR beta chain. Its antigen is still unknown. A much larger clone lies one base from this, so it may be a read error. This specimen belongs to a study of shared clonotypes between healthy human individuals. Study results and limitations: The researchers took only blood, and tissue repertoires probably look different. It was the few donors that limited the genetic and exposure-history diversity represented.

There are 16 residues in the CDR3. CDR1 is SGHKS and CDR2 is YYEKEE in the germline V gene (reference sequence). On ten immunoSEQ deep assay plates, unsorted PBMC DNA was sequenced. Generated by immunoSEQ multiplex PCR, the TCRdb table keeps only in-frame clones and is missing some. The sample gives approximately 500,000 clones, more than 65% of which show up once; about an eighth is in the top ten. This receptor was obtained from a woman aged 40 to 50 in good health. Some clones in this sample may be carry-over from other donors' samples. The sample comprised PBMCs. The rearrangement joins TRBV5-5 to TRBJ1-2; 8 nucleotides align to TRBD1. The CDR3 protein is CASSFRQGFVNYCYTF. As DNA, the CDR3 is TGTGCCAGCAGCTTCAGACAGGGGTTTGTTAACTATTGCTACACCTTC.